The 17 T cell receptor beta chains given below trace back to one sample, sequenced in a study of blood T cell repertoires in COVID-19. Profiling relied on immunoSEQ multiplex PCR, and the TCRdb table lists in-frame clones only, not all of them. The repertoire has 130,000 or so clones, roughly 90% of them found once; the top ten carry around 4%. The sequenced sample consisted of peripheral blood. These receptors were obtained from a man aged 35 to 55 with acute or convalescent COVID-19.

V usage is TRBV3-1 (or the pseudogene TRBV3-2) and J usage is TRBJ2-3; TRBD2 matches 9 bases. CDR1 is LGHDT and CDR2 is YNNKEL in the germline V gene (reference sequence). V lost 6 bases, J lost 4 bases, and 8 bases stayed unmatched. The CDR3 has 15 amino acids. The CDR3 nucleotides are TGTGCCAGCAGGGGAGCGGGAGGCATGTCAGATACGCAGTATTTT. Its translation: CASRGAGGMSDTQYF.

The V and J genes are TRBV5-1 and TRBJ1-1; the D is unclear. Trimming cost V 0 bases and J 5 bases, with 14 bases left between them. Germline V gene lookup returns CDR1 SGHRS and CDR2 YFSETQ. The CDR3 is 15 amino acids. In nucleotides, the CDR3 is TGCGCCAGCAGCTTGGCCTGGGGTCGGGAGACTGAAGCTTTCTTT. It translates to CASSLAWGRETEAFF.

The chain couples TRBV6-5 to TRBJ1-2; tentative D call: TRBD1 (6 bases). This CDR3 region has 12 residues. V was cut by 6 bases and J by 6 bases, with 11 bases left in between. Looked up from germline, CDR1 is MNHEY and CDR2 is SVGAGI. Here the CDR3 DNA reads TGTGCCAGCAGCCACAGGGTCCATGGCTACACCTTC. This gives the protein CASSHRVHGYTF.

A note on this clone: This same CDR3 is encoded by further DNA sequences in the sample. The chain uses TRBV6-5 and TRBJ1-2; 8 bases line up with TRBD1. The length of the CDR3 is 13 residues. Germline lookup yields CDR1 MNHEY and CDR2 SVGAGI. V lost 0 bases and J lost 6; bases outside the gene matches: 0. CDR3 loop: CASSYSTGDGYTF. CDR3 nucleotide sequence: TGTGCCAGCAGTTACTCGACAGGGGATGGCTACACCTTC.

The V and J genes are TRBV5-6 and TRBJ2-7, with 10 bases matching TRBD1. V dropped 4 bases and J dropped 5; count of bases not matched to a gene: 6. The CDR3 is 14 amino acids. Germline V gene sequence: CDR1 SGHDT, CDR2 YYEEEE. The CDR3 DNA follows: TGTGCCAGCAGCCAATGGGACAGGGGCCACGAGCAGTACTTC. As protein: CASSQWDRGHEQYF.

This clone was observed a handful of times. V is TRBV9 and J is TRBJ1-2, with 7 bases matching TRBD1. Germline V gives CDR1 SGDLS, CDR2 YYNGEE. Unmatched junction bases numbered 7, after V lost 3 bases and J lost 2 bases. This CDR3 comprises 15 residues. CDR3 sequence reads: CASSARQGKNYGYTF. The DNA for the CDR3 is TGTGCCAGCAGCGCCCGACAGGGAAAAAACTATGGCTACACCTTC.

This clone was counted once. The rearrangement joins TRBV10-3 to TRBJ2-5, with 9 bases identical to TRBD1. There are 15 residues in the CDR3. Germline lookup yields CDR1 ENHRY and CDR2 SYGVKD. V shed 4 bases and J 3 bases; nucleotides not matched to a gene: 6. The CDR3 region has the DNA TGTGCCATCAGTGCACCGGGACAGGGTAAAGAGACCCAGTACTTC. Protein sequence: CAISAPGQGKETQYF.

The chain joins TRBV30 to TRBJ1-2, with 7 positions matching TRBD1. The CDR3 runs 16 residues. V shed 2 bases, J shed 2 bases, and the junction held 11 bases outside the gene matches. Germline V gives CDR1 GTSNPN, CDR2 SVGIG (reference sequence). The DNA for the CDR3 is TGTGCCTGGAGTCCCGGGACAGTCCTGCTGAACTATGGCTACACCTTC. Encoded protein: CAWSPGTVLLNYGYTF.

The rearrangement uses TRBV7-2 and TRBJ2-3; D is undetermined. Trimming shortened V by 11 bases and J by 1 base, and 10 bases separated the two germline ends. CDR3 length equals 12 residues. CDR1 and CDR2 from the germline V gene are SGHTA and FQGNSA. The CDR3 DNA reads TGTGCCTGCGGTGCAGGCACAGATACGCAGTATTTT. Protein: CACGAGTDTQYF.

This chain joins TRBV30 and TRBJ2-2; no reliable D call. The V gene lost 2 bases and the J gene lost 6 bases, with 7 bases spanning the gap. The CDR3 is made up of 12 amino acids. Germline CDR1 reads GTSNPN; CDR2 reads SVGIG (reference sequence). CDR3 sequence reads: CAWSLSAGELFF. DNA for the CDR3: TGTGCCTGGAGTCTCAGCGCCGGGGAGCTGTTTTTT.

This chain connects TRBV6-1 to TRBJ1-6; TRBD1 matches at 10 bases. The ends lost 4 bases at V and 7 bases at J; junction bases unmatched: 7. Germline CDR1 is MNHNS and CDR2 is SASEGT. This CDR3 has 16 amino acids. The CDR3 bases are TGTGCCAGCAGTGCCAGACAGGGGGCAAAGAATTCACCCCTCCACTTT. This translates into CASSARQGAKNSPLHF.

V is TRBV5-4 and J is TRBJ1-3; 10 nucleotides line up with TRBD1. Germline assignment: CDR1 SGHNT and CDR2 YYREEE (reference sequence). The V segment lost 4 bases and the J segment 5 bases; nucleotides outside the gene matches: 3. This CDR3 contains 14 residues. The CDR3 sequence: CASSRQGARNTIYF. CDR3 in DNA: TGTGCCAGCAGCCGACAGGGGGCGCGAAACACCATATATTTT.

J is TRBJ2-2 and V is TRBV9; a weak D match, TRBD1 (5 bases). V was trimmed by 0 bases and J by 5 bases, leaving 20 bases between them. Germline assignment: CDR1 SGDLS and CDR2 YYNGEE. This CDR3 spans 18 amino acids. CDR3: CASSVDLFRTQTTGELFF. CDR3 coding DNA: TGTGCCAGCAGCGTAGACTTATTCCGGACACAGACTACCGGGGAGCTGTTTTTT.

The chain couples TRBV7-9 to TRBJ2-3; the match to TRBD1 covers 8 bases. V shed 0 bases, J shed 4 bases, and the junction held 3 bases outside the gene matches. The germline V gene has CDR1 SEHNR and CDR2 FQNEAQ (reference sequence). The CDR3 is 15 residues long. CDR3: CASSLAGTGSDTQYF. The DNA for the CDR3 is TGTGCCAGCAGCTTAGCTGGGACAGGATCAGATACGCAGTATTTT.

This chain joins TRBV14 and TRBJ2-7, with TRBD1 as a possible D gene (6 bases). Trimming cost V 4 bases and J 2 bases, with 9 bases left between them. The CDR3 has 13 amino acids. Germline lookup yields CDR1 SGHDN and CDR2 FVKESK. Here the CDR3 DNA reads TGTGCCAGCAGCCGACAGGACGCCTACGAGCAGTACTTC. Translated: CASSRQDAYEQYF. Full variable domain (remainder filled in from reference TRBV14 and TRBJ2-7): EAGVTQFPSHSVIEKGQTVTLRCDPISGHDNLYWYRRVMGKEIKFLLHFVKESKQDESGMPNNRFLAERTGGTYSTLKVQPAELEDSGVYFCASSRQDAYEQYFGPGTRLTVT.

This clone was found a few times. The genes are TRBV4-2 and TRBJ1-6; D possibly corresponds to TRBD1 (5 bases). V gave up 3 bases and J gave up 8 bases, with 14 bases separating them. The CDR3 consists of 15 residues. The germline V gene has CDR1 LGHNA and CDR2 YNFKEQ. The CDR3 spells CASSHYGGSDSPLHF. Written as DNA, the CDR3 is TGTGCCAGCAGCCATTATGGGGGGTCTGATTCACCCCTCCACTTT.

This chain uses TRBV3-1 (or the pseudogene TRBV3-2) with TRBJ2-7; 8 bases align to TRBD2. The ends lost 1 base at V and 7 bases at J; junction bases unmatched: 9. The germline V gene has CDR1 LGHDT and CDR2 YNNKEL (reference sequence). The CDR3 runs 15 residues. The DNA of the CDR3 is TGTGCCAGCAGCCAAGCGACTAGCGTTCCCTGGGAGCAGTACTTC. Translation gives CASSQATSVPWEQYF.